A selection of T cell receptor beta chains follows, all from one sample in a study of cytomegalovirus exposure and HLA in healthy donors. Repertoires were generated with immunoSEQ multiplex PCR, while TCRdb's copy carries only in-frame clones and drops some. Among about 190,000 clones listed, under 80% were seen once. Sequencing was done on a sample of PBMCs. The receptors here all came from a man under 40 in good health and CMV-seropositive. Both conserved end residues are part of each CDR3. Each record gives: clone size, V gene, J gene, D gene, CDR3 DNA, CDR3 protein. D genes are given only for firm matches. Clone size is stated in some rows and not others, as once, few, many or a class when expanded.

-	TRBV7-8	TRBJ1-5	-	TGTGCCAGCAAGGGGTATAGCAATCAGCCCCAGCATTTT	CASKGYSNQPQHF
-	TRBV6-5	TRBJ2-5	TRBD1	TGTGCCAGCAGTCCTTTGGGGACAGGGGGAGAGACCCAGTACTTC	CASSPLGTGGETQYF
-	TRBV7-9	TRBJ1-1	-	TGTGCCAGCAGCTTGAACCTAGGCCGGGAGGAAGCTTTCTTT	CASSLNLGREEAFF
few	TRBV28	TRBJ2-7	-	TGTGCCAGCCGTCTCCCGGCCTTAGGGGGCGAGCAGTACTTC	CASRLPALGGEQYF
-	TRBV7-3	TRBJ2-6	-	TGTGCCAGCAGCATACAGGGCTCTGGGGCCAACGTCCTGACTTTC	CASSIQGSGANVLTF
-	TRBV2	TRBJ1-5	TRBD1	TGTGCCAGCACTGGACAGGGGAATCAGCCCCAGCATTTT	CASTGQGNQPQHF
-	TRBV7-3	TRBJ2-1	TRBD1	TGTGCCAGCAGCTTAGCGTCTTGGGACAGGGGTACGGTTGAGCAGTTCTTC	CASSLASWDRGTVEQFF
-	TRBV6-1	TRBJ2-1	-	TGTGCCAGCAGTGAAGGCCAACCTCCAATCCGACGGGGGGCCGGTAATGAGCAGTTCTTC	CASSEGQPPIRRGAGNEQFF
-	TRBV11-3	TRBJ2-7	-	TGTGCCAGCAGCGACACGCGGGGACGAACACAGCAGTACTTC	CASSDTRGRTQQYF
-	TRBV5-1	TRBJ2-3	TRBD1	TGCGCCAGCAGCTTGGGTCAGGGGGACACAGATACGCAGTATTTT	CASSLGQGDTDTQYF
-	TRBV11-2	TRBJ2-5	-	TGTGCCAGCAGCTTAAGAGGACTGGCAGGGGGGGAGACCCAGTACTTC	CASSLRGLAGGETQYF
-	TRBV7-9	TRBJ1-3	-	TGTGCCAGCAGCCGACAGGGAAACACCATATATTTT	CASSRQGNTIYF
few	TRBV7-2	TRBJ1-4	-	TGTGCCAGCAGCTTAGCCCGGACAGCAACTAATGAAAAACTGTTTTTT	CASSLARTATNEKLFF
-	TRBV6-6	TRBJ1-1	TRBD1	TGTGCCAGCGGGCGACAGGGTAGTTCAAATGAAGCTTTCTTT	CASGRQGSSNEAFF
-	TRBV19	TRBJ2-3	TRBD2	TGTGCCAGTAGTATAGCAGGACTAGCGGGAGGCACAGATACGCAGTATTTT	CASSIAGLAGGTDTQYF
-	TRBV28	TRBJ2-2	-	TGTGCCAGCAGACGGGAAGCCGGGGAGCTGTTTTTT	CASRREAGELFF
-	TRBV7-9	TRBJ2-5	-	TGTGCCAGCAGCCGGGGGTCTGAGACCCAGTACTTC	CASSRGSETQYF
-	TRBV19	TRBJ1-3	-	TGTGCCAGTAGTATAACGGACAGCTCTGGAAACACCATATATTTT	CASSITDSSGNTIYF
-	TRBV5-4	TRBJ2-7	-	TGTGCCAGCAGCTTAATAGGGGGCTACGAGCAGTACTTC	CASSLIGGYEQYF
-	TRBV5-4	TRBJ2-7	-	TGTGCCAGCAGCTTACAGTACGAGCAGTACTTC	CASSLQYEQYF
-	TRBV27	TRBJ2-1	TRBD2	TGTGCCAGCAGTCGAGTGGGGCTAGCGGGACTGGGAGAGCAGTTCTTC	CASSRVGLAGLGEQFF
-	TRBV10-3	TRBJ2-7	TRBD2	TGTGCCATCAGGGGCGGGGGGCCGAGCTCCTACGAGCAGTACTTC	CAIRGGGPSSYEQYF
-	TRBV19	TRBJ2-1	-	TGTGCCAGTAGGGACTATCACAATGAGCAGTTCTTC	CASRDYHNEQFF
-	TRBV5-1	TRBJ1-4	TRBD1	TGCGCCAGCAGCTTGGTGGCAGGGGACAGGGAAAAACTGTTTTTT	CASSLVAGDREKLFF
few	TRBV18	TRBJ2-3	TRBD2	TGTGCCAGCTCTGCCCGGGGGGTAGCGGGCACAGATACGCAGTATTTT	CASSARGVAGTDTQYF
-	TRBV6-4	TRBJ1-2	-	TGTGCCAGCAGACCAGGGATGGGCGGCTACACCTTC	CASRPGMGGYTF
-	TRBV5-8	TRBJ2-5	TRBD2	TGTGCCAGCAGCCCCGCTAGCGGGAGGGAGACCCAGTACTTC	CASSPASGRETQYF
-	TRBV18	TRBJ2-1	TRBD2	TGTGCCAGCTCACCACCGGGTTCTAGCGGGAGCGATGAGCAGTTCTTC	CASSPPGSSGSDEQFF
-	TRBV5-6	TRBJ2-5	-	TGTGCCAGCAGCTCCCTAGGGGGGAGGGCCCAAGAGACCCAGTACTTC	CASSSLGGRAQETQYF
-	TRBV19	TRBJ1-5	-	TGTGCCAGTAGTAAGTCCAGGGTCCAGCCCCAGCATTTT	CASSKSRVQPQHF
-	TRBV2	TRBJ1-5	TRBD1	TGTGCCAGCAGTGAAGGAGGGACAGGGAATCAGCCCCAGCATTTT	CASSEGGTGNQPQHF
-	TRBV28	TRBJ2-6	TRBD1	TGTGCCAGCAGTCAGGGGGCGCTAGGGGCCAACGTCCTGACTTTC	CASSQGALGANVLTF
-	TRBV7-2	TRBJ2-5	TRBD2	TGTGCCAGCAGCTTAGCGGGCATAGCGGGGGGGCCTGAGACCCAGTACTTC	CASSLAGIAGGPETQYF
-	TRBV7-9	TRBJ1-2	-	TGTTCCAGCAGCACCAACGGGGTAGCCCTGTATGGCTACACCTTC	CSSSTNGVALYGYTF
-	TRBV28	TRBJ2-7	TRBD1	TGTGCCAGCAGTGGGACAGGGGGGTACGAGCAGTACTTC	CASSGTGGYEQYF
-	TRBV6-5	TRBJ2-6	-	TGTGCCAGCAGTTACAGGCGGGTCGCAGGGGCCAACGTCCTGACTTTC	CASSYRRVAGANVLTF